This is a list of T cell receptor beta chains from one sample in a study of long-term antiretroviral therapy in people with HIV. This table comes from immunoSEQ multiplex PCR, and its TCRdb copy is limited to in-frame clones, with some not included. The table has about 8,800 clones, around 75% seen once. The sequencing used unsorted PBMCs, collected 1.8 years before starting antiretroviral therapy. The receptor source for this set is a middle-aged man with HIV. Both conserved end residues are part of each CDR3. The D gene is left open where the match is weak. Where a row states a size, it is once, few, many or the class of an expanded clone; other rows omit it.

J: TRBJ1-2
D: TRBD1
size: NA
V: TRBV27
CDR3: CASSFSRQGGGYTF
DNA: TGTGCCAGCAGTTTCTCTCGACAGGGGGGTGGCTACACCTTC

J: TRBJ2-1
D: NA
size: NA
V: TRBV11-2
CDR3: CASSLGQTTYNEQFF
DNA: TGTGCCAGCAGCCTTGGACAGACAACCTACAATGAGCAGTTCTTC

J: TRBJ2-7
D: TRBD2
size: NA
V: TRBV19
CDR3: CASSILGGVYEQYF
DNA: TGTGCCAGTAGTATTCTGGGAGGGGTCTACGAGCAGTACTTC

J: TRBJ2-5
D: TRBD1
size: NA
V: TRBV5-1
CDR3: CASSSPPDRVKETQYF
DNA: TGCGCCAGCAGCTCCCCCCCGGACAGGGTAAAAGAGACCCAGTACTTC

J: TRBJ2-1
D: TRBD1
size: NA
V: TRBV18
CDR3: CASSPPGTGVNEQFF
DNA: TGTGCCAGCTCACCACCAGGGACAGGGGTAAATGAGCAGTTCTTC

J: TRBJ2-3
D: NA
size: NA
V: TRBV5-6
CDR3: CASSLGTAVGDTQYF
DNA: TGTGCCAGCAGCTTGGGGACGGCCGTAGGAGATACGCAGTATTTT

J: TRBJ1-1
D: NA
size: NA
V: TRBV7-9
CDR3: CASSLGGVPPWAFF
DNA: TGTGCCAGCAGCTTAGGAGGAGTCCCCCCATGGGCTTTCTTT

J: TRBJ2-7
D: TRBD1
size: NA
V: TRBV14
CDR3: CASSQDIGTAALEQYF
DNA: TGTGCCAGCAGCCAAGATATCGGGACAGCTGCTCTGGAGCAGTACTTC

J: TRBJ2-5
D: NA
size: few
V: TRBV6-5
CDR3: CASSYSSGGAEETQYF
DNA: TGTGCCAGCAGTTACTCGAGTGGGGGCGCGGAGGAGACCCAGTACTTC

J: TRBJ2-1
D: TRBD1
size: once
V: TRBV7-9
CDR3: CASSLSQGLNEQFF
DNA: TGTGCCAGCAGCTTGTCACAGGGGCTCAATGAGCAGTTCTTC

J: TRBJ2-1
D: NA
size: once
V: TRBV5-3
CDR3: CARRGGRTRAGHNEQFF
DNA: TGTGCCAGAAGAGGGGGCAGAACCCGAGCGGGGCACAATGAGCAGTTCTTC

J: TRBJ2-3
D: TRBD2
size: once
V: TRBV10-1
CDR3: CASSEGSSGWGTDTQYF
DNA: TGCGCCAGCAGTGAGGGGTCTAGCGGTTGGGGAACAGATACGCAGTATTTT